Listed below are T cell receptor beta chains from one sample, sequenced in a study of blood T cells in healthy people across ages. From the 5' RACE reads, TCRdb called clonotypes with MiXCR, one entry per CDR3 protein. The sample includes some 940,000 distinct CDR3 sequences, almost 30% of them seen just once. The same data also went into a second study, on T cells of mothers and their children.

The sample comprised blood. Receptors were obtained from a woman aged 35 to 49 in good health. Each CDR3 is given with its conserved first and last residue. D genes are given only for firm matches. Expanded clones are given a class, and other clones once, few, many or no size at all.

15 | NA | TRBJ1-1 | TRBV7-2 | few | TGTGCCAGCAGCTTTAATCCGGGGCCGAACACTGAAGCTTTCTTT | CASSFNPGPNTEAFF
17 | TRBD1 | TRBJ2-7 | TRBV4-3 | NA | TGCGCCAGCAGTCTTATGGGGGGGACAGGGGACTCCTACGAGCAGTACTTC | CASSLMGGTGDSYEQYF
19 | TRBD1 | TRBJ2-7 | TRBV28 | NA | TGTGCCAGCAGTTTTTTCTATTCTTCCGGGACAGAAAACTCCTACGAGCAGTACTTC | CASSFFYSSGTENSYEQYF
15 | TRBD2 | TRBJ2-1 | TRBV10-3 | many | TGTGCCATCAGTGAGTCGGCGGGGGGGCCTTCTAAGCAGTTCTTC | CAISESAGGPSKQFF
17 | NA | TRBJ2-7 | TRBV27 | few | TGTGCCAGCAGTGTGGGGGGAGCAGGGGTCTCCTACAATGAGCAGTACTTC | CASSVGGAGVSYNEQYF
14 | TRBD2 | TRBJ2-5 | TRBV20-1 | NA | TGCAGTGCCTTTATAGCGGGGGGGCCAGAGACCCAGTACTTC | CSAFIAGGPETQYF
15 | TRBD2 | TRBJ2-5 | TRBV7-2 | NA | TGTGCCAGCAGCAGCGGGGGGGATCCCGAAGAGACCCAGTACTTC | CASSSGGDPEETQYF
14 | NA | TRBJ2-1 | TRBV7-3 | few | TGTGCCTGCAGCCCCGGAGGGCGGGGCAATGAGCAGTTCTTC | CACSPGGRGNEQFF
16 | NA | TRBJ2-3 | TRBV7-2 | many | TGTGCCAGCAGCCTCCTCGGGGGATTTGGGGGTGATACGCAGTATTTT | CASSLLGGFGGDTQYF
13 | NA | TRBJ1-5 | TRBV20-1 | many | TGCAGTGCTAGAGACACGGACAATCAGCCCCAGCATTTT | CSARDTDNQPQHF
14 | NA | TRBJ2-3 | TRBV28 | NA | TGTGCCACCAGAGGGGGGGTGAAAACAGATACGCAGTATTTT | CATRGGVKTDTQYF
13 | TRBD1 | TRBJ1-4 | TRBV2 | many | TGTGCCAGCCACAGGGGAAACGAAGAAAAACTGTTTTTT | CASHRGNEEKLFF
18 | NA | TRBJ2-1 | TRBV20-1 | few | TGCAGTGCTAGTATTCTAGGTTCGGGACTCCCCCCTTTCAATGAGCAGTTCTTC | CSASILGSGLPPFNEQFF
16 | NA | TRBJ1-1 | TRBV5-1 | NA | TGCGCCAGCAGCTGGCGGGGCCCAACAACGAACACTGAAGCTTTCTTT | CASSWRGPTTNTEAFF
15 | TRBD1 | TRBJ1-1 | TRBV28 | NA | TGTGCCAGCAGACCTCAGGACAGGGGGAACACTGAAGCTTTCTTT | CASRPQDRGNTEAFF
14 | TRBD2 | TRBJ2-1 | TRBV5-1 | NA | TGCGCCACCCGAACTAGCGGGTCCTACAATGAGCAGTTCTTC | CATRTSGSYNEQFF
15 | TRBD1 | TRBJ1-1 | TRBV4-2 | NA | TGTGCCAGCAGCCAAGAGGACAGGCTGAACACTGAAGCTTTCTTT | CASSQEDRLNTEAFF
12 | TRBD1 | TRBJ1-2 | TRBV29-1 | NA | TGCAGCGGGCAGGGGGCGAACTATGGCTACACCTTC | CSGQGANYGYTF
14 | NA | TRBJ2-1 | TRBV29-1 | NA | TGCAGCGTTGAAACGGTCCCCAGCAACAATGAGCAGTTCTTC | CSVETVPSNNEQFF
14 | TRBD2 | TRBJ2-7 | TRBV7-2 | NA | TGTGCCAGCAGCCTAGCGGGGGGAGACAACGAGCAGTACTTC | CASSLAGGDNEQYF
15 | NA | TRBJ1-6 | TRBV3-1 | few | TGTGCCAGCAGCGAGGCAGGTTCCTATAATTCACCCCTCCACTTT | CASSEAGSYNSPLHF
15 | NA | TRBJ2-2 | TRBV2 | NA | TGTGCCAGCAGTGCAGGAACGGGGAACACCGGGGAGCTGTTTTTT | CASSAGTGNTGELFF